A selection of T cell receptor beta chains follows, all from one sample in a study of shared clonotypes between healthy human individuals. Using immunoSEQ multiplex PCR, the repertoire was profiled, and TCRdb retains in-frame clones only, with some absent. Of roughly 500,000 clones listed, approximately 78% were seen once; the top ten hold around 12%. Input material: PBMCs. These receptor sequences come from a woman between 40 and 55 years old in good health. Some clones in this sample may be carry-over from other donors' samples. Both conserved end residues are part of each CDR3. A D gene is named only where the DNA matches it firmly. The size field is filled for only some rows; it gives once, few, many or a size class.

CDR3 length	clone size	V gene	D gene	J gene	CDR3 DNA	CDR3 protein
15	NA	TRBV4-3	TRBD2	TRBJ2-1	TGCGCCAGCAGCCATCTAGCGGGCCGGGGCGATGAGCAGTTCTTC	CASSHLAGRGDEQFF
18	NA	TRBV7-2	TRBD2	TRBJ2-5	TGTGCCAGCAGCTTACTAGCGGGTATCCCACTAGCAGGAGAGACCCAGTACTTC	CASSLLAGIPLAGETQYF
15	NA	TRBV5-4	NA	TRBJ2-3	TGTGCCAGCAGCTTATATGAACTGGTGTCAGATACGCAGTATTTT	CASSLYELVSDTQYF
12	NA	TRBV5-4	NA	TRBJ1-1	TGTGCCAGCAGTCAGGGCGGGGGCAAAGCTTTCTTT	CASSQGGGKAFF
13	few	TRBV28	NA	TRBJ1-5	TGTGCCAGCACAGCTCCGGGGGGCCAGCCCCAGCATTTT	CASTAPGGQPQHF
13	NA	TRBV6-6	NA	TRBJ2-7	TGTGCCAGCAGCCGACAGGAACTCTACGAGCAGTACTTC	CASSRQELYEQYF
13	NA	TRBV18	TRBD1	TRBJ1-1	TGTGCCAGCTCACCACAGGACAGGGGCGAAGCTTTCTTT	CASSPQDRGEAFF
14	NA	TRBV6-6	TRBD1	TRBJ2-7	TGTGCCATCAGCGGAGAAACAGGGGGCTACGAGCAGTACTTC	CAISGETGGYEQYF
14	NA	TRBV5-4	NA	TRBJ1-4	TGTGCCAGCAGCTCGGACGCGACGGATGAAAAACTGTTTTTT	CASSSDATDEKLFF
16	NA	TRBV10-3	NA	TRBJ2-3	TGTGCCATCAGTGAAAATAGCGGCCGGGGTTGGGATACGCAGTATTTT	CAISENSGRGWDTQYF
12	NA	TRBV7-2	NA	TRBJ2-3	TGTGCCAGCAGCCGGGACACAGATACGCAGTATTTT	CASSRDTDTQYF
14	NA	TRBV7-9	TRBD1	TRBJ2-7	TGTGCCAGCAGTGCCGGGACAGGGTCGCTCGAGCAGTACTTC	CASSAGTGSLEQYF
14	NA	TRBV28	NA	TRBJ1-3	TGTGCCAGCAGGCCTCGGCGGACTGGAAACACCATATATTTT	CASRPRRTGNTIYF
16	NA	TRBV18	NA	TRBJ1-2	TGTGCCAGCTCACCATCGGCCGGGGGGAAACTCTATGGCTACACCTTC	CASSPSAGGKLYGYTF
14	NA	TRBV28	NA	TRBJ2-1	TGTGCCAGCAGTCCGATTAGCGCGTACAATGAGCAGTTCTTC	CASSPISAYNEQFF
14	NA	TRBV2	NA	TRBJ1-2	TGTGCCAGCAGCAAGGGCACGGTTAACTATGGCTACACCTTC	CASSKGTVNYGYTF
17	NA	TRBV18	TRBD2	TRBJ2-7	TGTGCCAGCTCACCTTCGACTAGCGGGAGGGCCTCGAGCGAGCAGTACTTC	CASSPSTSGRASSEQYF
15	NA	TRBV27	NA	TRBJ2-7	TGTGCCAACCCCCCCCGGGACATAGGTACCTACGAGCAGTACTTC	CANPPRDIGTYEQYF
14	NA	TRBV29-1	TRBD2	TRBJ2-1	TGCAGCGTTACTAGCGGGAGGGCAGCGGATGAGCAGTTCTTC	CSVTSGRAADEQFF
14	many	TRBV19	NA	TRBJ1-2	TGTGCCAGTAGTATCTCGGGGGTCGACTATGGCTACACCTTC	CASSISGVDYGYTF
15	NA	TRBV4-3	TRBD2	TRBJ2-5	TGCGCCAGCAGCTACTCAATAGCGGGGGACGGGACCCAGTACTTC	CASSYSIAGDGTQYF
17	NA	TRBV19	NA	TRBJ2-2	TGTGCCAGTAGTATGGGAGGCCGGCAGGGGGACACCGGGGAGCTGTTTTTT	CASSMGGRQGDTGELFF
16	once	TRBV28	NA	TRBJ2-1	TGTGCCAGCAGTTTTCAGATGGGGACGGCCTACAATGAGCAGTTCTTC	CASSFQMGTAYNEQFF
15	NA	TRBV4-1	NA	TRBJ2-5	TGCGCCAGCAGCCAAGGCTTGACCCAAGGAGTGACCCAGTACTTC	CASSQGLTQGVTQYF
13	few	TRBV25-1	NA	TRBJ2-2	TGTGCCAGCAGTGATAGAAACACCGGGGAGCTGTTTTTT	CASSDRNTGELFF
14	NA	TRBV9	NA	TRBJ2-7	TGTGCCAGCAGCGTCGGGACTTCGGTCTGGGAGCAGTACTTC	CASSVGTSVWEQYF
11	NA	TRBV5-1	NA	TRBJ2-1	TGCGCCAGCAGCTTAAACAATGAGCAGTTCTTC	CASSLNNEQFF
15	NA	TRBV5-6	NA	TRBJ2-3	TGTGCCAGCAGCTTGATACCCGCGGATACAGATACGCAGTATTTT	CASSLIPADTDTQYF
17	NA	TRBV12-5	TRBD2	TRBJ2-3	TGTGCTAGTGGTTTGAATCTACTAGCGGGAGACACAGATACGCAGTATTTT	CASGLNLLAGDTDTQYF
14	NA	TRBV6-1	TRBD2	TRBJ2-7	TGTGCCAGCATGTGGGGGGGTGGCTCTAGGAAGCAGTACTTC	CASMWGGGSRKQYF
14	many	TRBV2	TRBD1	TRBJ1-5	TGTGCCAGCAGTCCTGACAGGGGGTATCAGCCCCAGCATTTT	CASSPDRGYQPQHF
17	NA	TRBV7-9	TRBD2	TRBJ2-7	TGTGCCAGCAGCCCATGGACTAGCGGGAGGAATTCCTACGAGCAGTACTTC	CASSPWTSGRNSYEQYF
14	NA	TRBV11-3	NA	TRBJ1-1	TGTGCCAGCAGCTTGGGCCGGTTGAACACTGAAGCTTTCTTT	CASSLGRLNTEAFF
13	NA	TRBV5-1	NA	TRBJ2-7	TGCGCCAGCAGCGACGTGGGGTCCAACGAGCAGTACTTC	CASSDVGSNEQYF
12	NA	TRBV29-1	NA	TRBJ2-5	TGCAGCGTTGAAGAATGGGGGGAGACCCAGTACTTC	CSVEEWGETQYF
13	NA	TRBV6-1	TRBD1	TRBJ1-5	TGTGCCAGCAGTGAGGGACAGGGGATACCCCAGCATTTT	CASSEGQGIPQHF
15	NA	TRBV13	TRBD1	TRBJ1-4	TGTGCCAGCAGCCAGGACAGGGGATTGGATGAAAAACTGTTTTTT	CASSQDRGLDEKLFF
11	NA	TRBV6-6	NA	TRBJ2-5	TGTGCCAGCAGCAAAGGGGAGACCCAGTACTTC	CASSKGETQYF
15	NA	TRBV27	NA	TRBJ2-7	TGTGCCAGCAGTTGGGCGGTCGGCGGCTCCTACGAGCAGTACTTC	CASSWAVGGSYEQYF
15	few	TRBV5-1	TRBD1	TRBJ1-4	TGCGCCAGCAGCGGTGGACAGGGGGCGGAAGAAAAACTGTTTTTT	CASSGGQGAEEKLFF
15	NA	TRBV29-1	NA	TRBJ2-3	TGCAGCGTTGAAGATAGGGACAAGGTTTCAGATACGCAGTATTTT	CSVEDRDKVSDTQYF
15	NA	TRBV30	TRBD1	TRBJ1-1	TGTGCCTGGAGACTCACCGGACAGGGGCTCACTGAAGCTTTCTTT	CAWRLTGQGLTEAFF
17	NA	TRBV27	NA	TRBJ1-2	TGTGCCAGCAGTTTATCCCGATCGAGATTACTTAACTATGGCTACACCTTC	CASSLSRSRLLNYGYTF
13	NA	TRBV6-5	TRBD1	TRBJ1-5	TGTGCCAGCACCAGGGGGTTGAGTCAGCCCCAGCATTTT	CASTRGLSQPQHF
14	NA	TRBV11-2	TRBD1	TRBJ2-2	TGTGCCAGCAGCTTAGCAGGGGGCCACGGGGAGCTGTTTTTT	CASSLAGGHGELFF
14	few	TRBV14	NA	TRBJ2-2	TGTGCCAGCAGCATCTCAAGAGGGGCTGGGGAGCTGTTTTTT	CASSISRGAGELFF